Sequencing of this T cell receptor beta chain was carried out in a study of T-cell memory formation after mild COVID-19. Study-wide findings and caveats: Largely, contracting CD4+ clones fell within CM and EM, and contracting CD8+ clones within EMRA.

From the 5' RACE reads, TCRdb called clonotypes with MiXCR, one entry per CDR3 protein. The sample holds about 290,000 distinct CDR3 sequences, more than 15% seen once. This clonotype has just a few counts. Its specificity is unknown. What was sequenced was PBMCs or a T cell subset sorted from them (not recorded which). This receptor was identified in a man between 18 and 35 years old who had mild COVID-19 (a few samples of this study predate the infection). Cell type and time point are not known.

This CDR3 is CASSYARTGMGNTIYF. The DNA for the CDR3 is TGCGCCAGCAGCTACGCCCGGACAGGGATGGGGAACACCATATATTTT. The chain has TRBV5-1 and TRBJ1-3; 8 bases align to TRBD1. The germline gives CDR1 SGHRS, CDR2 YFSETQ. J gave up 7 bases and V 3 bases, and 12 bases lay outside the gene matches. CDR3 length equals 16 residues.